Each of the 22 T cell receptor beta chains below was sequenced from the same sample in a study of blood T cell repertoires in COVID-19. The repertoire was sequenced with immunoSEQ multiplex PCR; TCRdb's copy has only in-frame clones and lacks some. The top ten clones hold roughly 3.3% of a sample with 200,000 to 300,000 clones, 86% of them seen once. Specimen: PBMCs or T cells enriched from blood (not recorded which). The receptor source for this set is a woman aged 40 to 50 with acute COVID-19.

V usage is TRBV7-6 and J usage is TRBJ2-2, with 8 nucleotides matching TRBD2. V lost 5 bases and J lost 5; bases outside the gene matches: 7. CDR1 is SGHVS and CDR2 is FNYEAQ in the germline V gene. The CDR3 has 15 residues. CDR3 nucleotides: TGTGCCAGCAGCACGAGCGGGAGCCTTACCGGGGAGCTGTTTTTT. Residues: CASSTSGSLTGELFF.

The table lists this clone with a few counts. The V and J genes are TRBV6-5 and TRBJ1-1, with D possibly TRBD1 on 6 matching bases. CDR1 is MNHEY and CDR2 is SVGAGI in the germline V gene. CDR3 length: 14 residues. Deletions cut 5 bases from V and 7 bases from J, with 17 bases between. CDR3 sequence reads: CASSNFNRVGEAFF. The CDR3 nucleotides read TGTGCCAGCAGTAACTTTAACAGGGTTGGTGAAGCTTTCTTT.

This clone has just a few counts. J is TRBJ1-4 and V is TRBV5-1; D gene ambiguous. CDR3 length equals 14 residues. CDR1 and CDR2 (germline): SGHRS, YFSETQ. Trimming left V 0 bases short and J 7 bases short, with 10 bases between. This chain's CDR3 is CASSLVGLGEKLFF. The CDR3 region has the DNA TGCGCCAGCAGCTTGGTCGGACTGGGTGAAAAACTGTTTTTT.

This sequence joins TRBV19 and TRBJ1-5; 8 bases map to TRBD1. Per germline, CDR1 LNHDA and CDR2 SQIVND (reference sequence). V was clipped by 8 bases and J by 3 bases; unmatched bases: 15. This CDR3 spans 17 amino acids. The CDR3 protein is CASSRPRAGGNNQPQHF. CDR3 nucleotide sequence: TGTGCCAGTTCCCGCCCCCGGGCAGGGGGCAACAATCAGCCCCAGCATTTT. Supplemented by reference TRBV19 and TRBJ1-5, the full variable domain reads DGGITQSPKYLFRKEGQNVTLSCEQNLNHDAMYWYRQDPGQGLRLIYYSQIVNDFQKGDIAEGYSVSREKKESFPLTVTSAQKNPTAFYLCASSRPRAGGNNQPQHFGDGTRLSIL.

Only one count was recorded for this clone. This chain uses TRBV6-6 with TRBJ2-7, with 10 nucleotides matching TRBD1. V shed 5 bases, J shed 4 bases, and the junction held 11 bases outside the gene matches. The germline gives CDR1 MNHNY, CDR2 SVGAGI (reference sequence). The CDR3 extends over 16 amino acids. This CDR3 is CASSRPGQGSSYEQYF. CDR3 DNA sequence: TGTGCCAGCAGTCGACCGGGACAGGGGTCTTCTTACGAGCAGTACTTC.

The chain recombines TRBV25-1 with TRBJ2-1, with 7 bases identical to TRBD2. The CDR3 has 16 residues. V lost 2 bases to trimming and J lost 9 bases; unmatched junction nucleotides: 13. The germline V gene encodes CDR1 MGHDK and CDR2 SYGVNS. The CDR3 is CASSEDGSGGVSEQFF. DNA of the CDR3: TGTGCCAGCAGTGAAGACGGGTCGGGAGGAGTCTCTGAGCAGTTCTTC.

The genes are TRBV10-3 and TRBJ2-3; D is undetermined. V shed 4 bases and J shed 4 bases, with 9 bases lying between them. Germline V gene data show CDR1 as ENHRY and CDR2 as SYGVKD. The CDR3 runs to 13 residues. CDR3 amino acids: CAISAGSPDTQYF. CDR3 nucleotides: TGTGCCATCAGTGCCGGGTCCCCAGATACGCAGTATTTT.

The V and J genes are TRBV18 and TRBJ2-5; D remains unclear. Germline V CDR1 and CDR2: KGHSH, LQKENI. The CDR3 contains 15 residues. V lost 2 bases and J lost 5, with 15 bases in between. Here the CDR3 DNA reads TGTGCCAGCTCACCAGTGAGACAACCAGAGGAGACCCAGTACTTC. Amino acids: CASSPVRQPEETQYF.

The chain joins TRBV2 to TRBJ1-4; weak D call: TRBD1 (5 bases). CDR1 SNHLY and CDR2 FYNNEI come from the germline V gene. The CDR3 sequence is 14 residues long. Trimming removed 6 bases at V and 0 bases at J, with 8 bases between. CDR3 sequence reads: CASSDRTTNEKLFF. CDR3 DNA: TGTGCCAGCAGCGACAGAACAACTAATGAAAAACTGTTTTTT.

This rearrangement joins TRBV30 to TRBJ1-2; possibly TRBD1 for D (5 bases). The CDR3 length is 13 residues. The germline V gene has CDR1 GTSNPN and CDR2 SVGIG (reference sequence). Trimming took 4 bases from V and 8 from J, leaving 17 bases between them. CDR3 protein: CAWTVGRWLGYTF. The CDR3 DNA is TGTGCCTGGACCGTGGGGCGGTGGTTAGGCTACACCTTC.

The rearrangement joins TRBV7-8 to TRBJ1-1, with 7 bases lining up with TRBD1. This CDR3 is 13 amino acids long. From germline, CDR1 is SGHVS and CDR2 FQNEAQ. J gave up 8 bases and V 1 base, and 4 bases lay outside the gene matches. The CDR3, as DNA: TGTGCCAGCAGCTTAGGGGGACAGCAGGAAGCTTTCTTT. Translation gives CASSLGGQQEAFF.

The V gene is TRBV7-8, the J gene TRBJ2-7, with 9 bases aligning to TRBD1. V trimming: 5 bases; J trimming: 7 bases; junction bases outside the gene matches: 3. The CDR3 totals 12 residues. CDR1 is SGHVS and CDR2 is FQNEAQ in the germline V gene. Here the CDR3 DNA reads TGTGCCAGCAGCCGACAGGGGGGTGAGCAGTACTTC. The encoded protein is CASSRQGGEQYF.

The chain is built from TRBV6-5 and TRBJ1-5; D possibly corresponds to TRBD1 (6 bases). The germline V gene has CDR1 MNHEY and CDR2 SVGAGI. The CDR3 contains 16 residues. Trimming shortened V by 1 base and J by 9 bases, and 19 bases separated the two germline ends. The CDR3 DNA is TGTGCCAGCAGTTACTTCTTGACAGGAGGAAAACGGCCCCAGCATTTT. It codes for CASSYFLTGGKRPQHF.

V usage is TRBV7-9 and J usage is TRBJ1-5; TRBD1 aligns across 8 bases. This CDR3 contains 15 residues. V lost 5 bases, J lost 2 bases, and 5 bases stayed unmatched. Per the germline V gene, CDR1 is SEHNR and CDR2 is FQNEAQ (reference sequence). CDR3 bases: TGTGCCAGCAGCACGACAGGGGATGGCAATCAGCCCCAGCATTTT. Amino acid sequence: CASSTTGDGNQPQHF.

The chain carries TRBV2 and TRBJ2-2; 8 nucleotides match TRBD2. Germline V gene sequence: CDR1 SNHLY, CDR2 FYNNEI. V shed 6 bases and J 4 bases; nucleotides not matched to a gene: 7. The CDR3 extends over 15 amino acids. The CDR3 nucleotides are TGTGCCAGCAGGCGGCTAGCGGGTATCACCGGGGAGCTGTTTTTT. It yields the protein CASRRLAGITGELFF.

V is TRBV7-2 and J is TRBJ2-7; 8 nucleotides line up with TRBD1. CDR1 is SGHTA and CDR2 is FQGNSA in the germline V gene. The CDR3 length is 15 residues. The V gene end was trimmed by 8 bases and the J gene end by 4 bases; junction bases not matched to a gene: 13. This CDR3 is CASRAPGQGMYEQYF. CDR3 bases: TGTGCCAGCCGAGCCCCCGGACAGGGAATGTACGAGCAGTACTTC. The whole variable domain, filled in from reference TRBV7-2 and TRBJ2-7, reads GAGVSQSPSNKVTEKGKDVELRCDPISGHTALYWYRQSLGQGLEFLIYFQGNSAPDKSGLPSDRFSAERTGGSVSTLTIQRTQQEDSAVYLCASRAPGQGMYEQYFGPGTRLTVT.

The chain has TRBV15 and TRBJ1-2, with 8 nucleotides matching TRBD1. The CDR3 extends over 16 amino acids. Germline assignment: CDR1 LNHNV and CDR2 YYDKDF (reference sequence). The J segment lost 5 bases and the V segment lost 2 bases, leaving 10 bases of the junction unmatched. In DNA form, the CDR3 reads TGTGCCACCAGCAGATCCACGAGGACAGGGCCATATGGCTACACCTTC. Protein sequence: CATSRSTRTGPYGYTF.

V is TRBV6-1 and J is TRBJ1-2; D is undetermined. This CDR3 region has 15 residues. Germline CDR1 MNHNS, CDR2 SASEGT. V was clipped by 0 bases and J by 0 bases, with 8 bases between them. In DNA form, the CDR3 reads TGTGCCAGCAGTGAAGCATCAGGTGCTAACTATGGCTACACCTTC. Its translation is CASSEASGANYGYTF.

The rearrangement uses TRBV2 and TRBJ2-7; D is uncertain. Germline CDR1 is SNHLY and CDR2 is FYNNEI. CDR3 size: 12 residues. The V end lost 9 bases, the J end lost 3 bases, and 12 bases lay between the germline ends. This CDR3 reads CASYTQFYEQYF. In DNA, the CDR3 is TGTGCCAGTTATACTCAATTCTACGAGCAGTACTTC.

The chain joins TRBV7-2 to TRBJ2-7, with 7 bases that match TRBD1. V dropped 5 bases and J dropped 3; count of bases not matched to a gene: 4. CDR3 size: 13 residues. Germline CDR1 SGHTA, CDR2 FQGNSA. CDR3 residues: CASSGDSNYEQYF. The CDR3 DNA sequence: TGTGCCAGCAGCGGGGACAGCAACTACGAGCAGTACTTC.

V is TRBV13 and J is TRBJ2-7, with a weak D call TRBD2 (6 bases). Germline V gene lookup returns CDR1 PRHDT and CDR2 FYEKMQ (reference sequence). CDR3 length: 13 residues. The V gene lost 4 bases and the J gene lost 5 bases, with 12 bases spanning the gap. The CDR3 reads CASSSWRGHEQYF. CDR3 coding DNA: TGTGCCAGCAGCTCCTGGAGGGGCCACGAGCAGTACTTC.

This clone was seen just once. The CDR3 sequence is CASSLAGGIKSNTEAFF. CDR3 nucleotide sequence: TGTGCCAGCAGCTTAGCAGGGGGCATAAAATCGAACACTGAAGCTTTCTTT. This chain links TRBV13 with TRBJ1-1, with 8 bases identical to TRBD1. Germline-derived CDR1 and CDR2 are PRHDT and FYEKMQ (reference sequence). The ends lost 1 base at V and 1 base at J; junction bases unmatched: 8. The CDR3 contains 17 residues.